Described below is a single T cell receptor (beta chain) sequence and its context. What it binds is unknown. The data were taken from a study of Tregs in tolerant kidney transplant recipients. Notes on the study in general: For some patients, primers changed over time, blocking nucleotide-level comparison.

Method: immunoSEQ multiplex PCR; TCRdb's copy keeps in-frame clones and lacks some. Of 75,000 to 100,000 clones in the sample, approximately 93% were seen once. This CDR3 comprises 13 residues. Trimming cost V 1 base and J 5 bases; bases outside gene matches: 2. Germline CDR1 and CDR2: SQVTM and ANQGSEA. Related graft donors supplied nonmyeloablative bone marrow transplants, and mixed chimerism was transient. This chain links TRBV29-1 with TRBJ1-2; TRBD1 matches at 9 bases. The specimen was CD4+ T cells from blood (PBMCs), collected 12 months after the transplant. The source is a human patient who received a combined kidney and bone marrow transplant. These T cells may partly come from the graft donor. The CDR3 DNA reads TGCAGCGTTGAAGCCGGGACAGGGTATGGCTACACCTTC. Translated, it gives CSVEAGTGYGYTF.